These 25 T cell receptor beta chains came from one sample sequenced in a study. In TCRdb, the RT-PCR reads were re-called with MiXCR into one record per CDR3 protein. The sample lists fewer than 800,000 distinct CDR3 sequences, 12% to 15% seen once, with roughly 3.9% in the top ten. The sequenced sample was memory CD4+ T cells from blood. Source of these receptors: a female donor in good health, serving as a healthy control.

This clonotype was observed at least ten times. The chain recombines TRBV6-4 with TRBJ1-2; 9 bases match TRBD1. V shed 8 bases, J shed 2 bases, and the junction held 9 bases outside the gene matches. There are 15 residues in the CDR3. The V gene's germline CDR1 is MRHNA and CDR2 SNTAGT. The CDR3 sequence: CASRAQGAANYGYTF. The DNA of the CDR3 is TGTGCCAGCCGCGCACAGGGGGCGGCAAACTATGGCTACACCTTC.

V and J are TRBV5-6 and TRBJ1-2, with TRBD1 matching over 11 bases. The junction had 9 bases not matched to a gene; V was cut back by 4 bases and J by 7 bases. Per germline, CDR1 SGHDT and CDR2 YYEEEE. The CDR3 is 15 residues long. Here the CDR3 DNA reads TGTGCCAGCAGCATTGGACAGGGGGCGCTTGGTGGCTACACCTTC. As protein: CASSIGQGALGGYTF.

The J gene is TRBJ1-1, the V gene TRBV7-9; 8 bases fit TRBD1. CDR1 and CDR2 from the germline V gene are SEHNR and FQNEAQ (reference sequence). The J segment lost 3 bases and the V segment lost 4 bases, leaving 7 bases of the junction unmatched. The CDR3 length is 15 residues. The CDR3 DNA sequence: TGTGCCAGCAGCTCCTACAGGGGGGGGTACACTGAAGCTTTCTTT. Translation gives CASSSYRGGYTEAFF.

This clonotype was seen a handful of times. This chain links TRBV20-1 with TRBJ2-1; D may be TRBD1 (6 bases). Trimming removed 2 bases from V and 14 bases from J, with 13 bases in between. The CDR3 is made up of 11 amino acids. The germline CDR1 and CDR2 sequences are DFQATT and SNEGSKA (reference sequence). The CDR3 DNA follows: TGCAGTGCTAGAATAGGACAGAGGGAGTTCTTC. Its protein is CSARIGQREFF.

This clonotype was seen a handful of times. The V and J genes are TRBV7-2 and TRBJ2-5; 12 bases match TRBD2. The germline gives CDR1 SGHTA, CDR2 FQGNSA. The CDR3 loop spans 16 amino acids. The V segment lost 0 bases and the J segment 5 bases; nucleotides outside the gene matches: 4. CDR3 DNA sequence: TGTGCCAGCAGCTTAGCCCGGACTAGCGGGGCCGAGACCCAGTACTTC. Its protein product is CASSLARTSGAETQYF.

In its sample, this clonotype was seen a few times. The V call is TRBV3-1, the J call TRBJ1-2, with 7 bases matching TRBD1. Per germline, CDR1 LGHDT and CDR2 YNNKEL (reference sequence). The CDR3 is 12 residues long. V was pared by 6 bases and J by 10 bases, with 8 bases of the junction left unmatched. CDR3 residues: CASRRGDRDYTF. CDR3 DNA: TGTGCCAGCAGACGGGGAGACAGGGACTACACCTTC.

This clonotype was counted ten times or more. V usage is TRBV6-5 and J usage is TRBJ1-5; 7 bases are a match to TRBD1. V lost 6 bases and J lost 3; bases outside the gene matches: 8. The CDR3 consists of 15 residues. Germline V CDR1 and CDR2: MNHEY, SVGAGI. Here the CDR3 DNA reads TGTGCCAGCAGCCCCATGGACAGGTACAATCAGCCCCAGCATTTT. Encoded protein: CASSPMDRYNQPQHF.

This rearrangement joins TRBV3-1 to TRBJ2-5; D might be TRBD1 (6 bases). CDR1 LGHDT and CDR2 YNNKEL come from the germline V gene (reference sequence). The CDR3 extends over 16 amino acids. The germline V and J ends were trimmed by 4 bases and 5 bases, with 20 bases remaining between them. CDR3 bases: TGTGCCAGCAGCCCGCCGGGACCCCTGAGGGGGGAGACCCAGTACTTC. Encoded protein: CASSPPGPLRGETQYF.

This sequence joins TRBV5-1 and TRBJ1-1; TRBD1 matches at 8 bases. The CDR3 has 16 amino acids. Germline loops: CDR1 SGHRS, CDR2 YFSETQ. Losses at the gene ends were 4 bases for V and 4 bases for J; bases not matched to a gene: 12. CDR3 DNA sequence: TGCGCCAGCAGCATCTCTACAGGGGGAGAGGGCACTGAAGCTTTCTTT. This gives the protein CASSISTGGEGTEAFF.

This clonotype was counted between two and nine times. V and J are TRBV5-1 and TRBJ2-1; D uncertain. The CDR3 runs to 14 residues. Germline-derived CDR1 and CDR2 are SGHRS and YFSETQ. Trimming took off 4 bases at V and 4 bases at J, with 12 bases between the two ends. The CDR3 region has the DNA TGCGCCAGCAGCCTCTCTACTGGATACAATGAGCAGTTCTTC. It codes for CASSLSTGYNEQFF.

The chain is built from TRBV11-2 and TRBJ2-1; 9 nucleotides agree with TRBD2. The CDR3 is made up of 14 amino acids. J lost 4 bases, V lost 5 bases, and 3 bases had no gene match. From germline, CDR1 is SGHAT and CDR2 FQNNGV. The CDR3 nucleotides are TGTGCCAGCAGCGCTAGCGGGGATTACAATGAGCAGTTCTTC. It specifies CASSASGDYNEQFF.

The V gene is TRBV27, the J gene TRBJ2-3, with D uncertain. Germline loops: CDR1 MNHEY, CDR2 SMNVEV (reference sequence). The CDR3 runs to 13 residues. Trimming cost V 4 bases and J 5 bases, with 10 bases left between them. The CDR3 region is CASSSPNQDTQYF. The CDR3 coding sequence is TGTGCCAGCAGTTCACCAAATCAAGATACGCAGTATTTT.

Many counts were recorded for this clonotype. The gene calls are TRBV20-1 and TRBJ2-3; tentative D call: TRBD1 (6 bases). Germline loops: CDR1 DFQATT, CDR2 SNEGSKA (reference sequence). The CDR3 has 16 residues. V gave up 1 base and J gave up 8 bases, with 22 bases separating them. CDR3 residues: CSARGLQGNAFATQYF. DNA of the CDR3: TGCAGTGCTAGAGGGTTACAGGGTAATGCGTTTGCTACGCAGTATTTT.

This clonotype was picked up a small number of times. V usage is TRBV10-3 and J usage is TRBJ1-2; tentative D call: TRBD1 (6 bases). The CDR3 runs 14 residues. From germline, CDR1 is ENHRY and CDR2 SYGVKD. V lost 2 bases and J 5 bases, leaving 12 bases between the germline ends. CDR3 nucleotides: TGTGCCATCAGTGAGGGGGGGCTCGGTTATGGCTACACCTTC. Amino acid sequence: CAISEGGLGYGYTF.

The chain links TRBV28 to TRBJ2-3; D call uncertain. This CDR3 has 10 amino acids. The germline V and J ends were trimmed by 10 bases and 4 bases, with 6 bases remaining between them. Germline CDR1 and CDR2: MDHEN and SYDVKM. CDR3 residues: CAIGADTQYF. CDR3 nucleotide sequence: TGTGCCATTGGGGCAGATACGCAGTATTTT.

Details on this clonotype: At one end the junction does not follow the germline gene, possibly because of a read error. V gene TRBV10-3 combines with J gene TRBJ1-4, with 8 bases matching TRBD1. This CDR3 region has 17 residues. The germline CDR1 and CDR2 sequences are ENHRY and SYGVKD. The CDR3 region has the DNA TGTGCCATCAGTGACTCACTAACAGGGGGAACTGATGAAAAACTGTTTTTT. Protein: CAISDSLTGGTDEKLFF.

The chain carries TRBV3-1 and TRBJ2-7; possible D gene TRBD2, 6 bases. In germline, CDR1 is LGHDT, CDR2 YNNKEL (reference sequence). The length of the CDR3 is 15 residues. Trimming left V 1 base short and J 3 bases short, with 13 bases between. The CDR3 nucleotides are TGTGCCAGCAGCCAAGCTCTAGCGACTAACTACGAGCAGTACTTC. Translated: CASSQALATNYEQYF.

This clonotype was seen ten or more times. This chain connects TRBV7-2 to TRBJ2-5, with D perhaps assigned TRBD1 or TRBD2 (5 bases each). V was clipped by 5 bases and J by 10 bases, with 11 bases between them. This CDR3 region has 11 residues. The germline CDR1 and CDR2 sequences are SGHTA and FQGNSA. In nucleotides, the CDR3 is TGTGCCAGCAGCCCGTTGGGGGTCCAGTACTTC. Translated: CASSPLGVQYF.

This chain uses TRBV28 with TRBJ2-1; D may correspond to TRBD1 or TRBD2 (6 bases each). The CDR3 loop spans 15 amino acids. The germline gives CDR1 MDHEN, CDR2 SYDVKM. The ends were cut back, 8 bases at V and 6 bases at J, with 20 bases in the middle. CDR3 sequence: CASLWAAGGSNEQFF. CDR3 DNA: TGTGCCAGCCTGTGGGCCGCCGGGGGCTCCAATGAGCAGTTCTTC.

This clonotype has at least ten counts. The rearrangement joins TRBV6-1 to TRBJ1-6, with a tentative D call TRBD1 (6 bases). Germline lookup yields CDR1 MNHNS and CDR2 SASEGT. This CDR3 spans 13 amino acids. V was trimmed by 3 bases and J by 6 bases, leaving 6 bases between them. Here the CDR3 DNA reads TGTGCCAGCAGTGAGGACAGTAATTCACCCCTCCACTTT. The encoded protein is CASSEDSNSPLHF.

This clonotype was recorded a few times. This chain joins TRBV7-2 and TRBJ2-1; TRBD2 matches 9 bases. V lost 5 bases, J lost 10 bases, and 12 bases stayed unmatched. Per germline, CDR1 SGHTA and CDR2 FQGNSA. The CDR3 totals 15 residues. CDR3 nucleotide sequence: TGTGCCAGCAGCCAGGAGGGCGGGAGGGTAAGAGAGCAGTTCTTC. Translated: CASSQEGGRVREQFF. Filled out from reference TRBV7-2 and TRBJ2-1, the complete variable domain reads GAGVSQSPSNKVTEKGKDVELRCDPISGHTALYWYRQSLGQGLEFLIYFQGNSAPDKSGLPSDRFSAERTGGSVSTLTIQRTQQEDSAVYLCASSQEGGRVREQFFGPGTRLTVL.

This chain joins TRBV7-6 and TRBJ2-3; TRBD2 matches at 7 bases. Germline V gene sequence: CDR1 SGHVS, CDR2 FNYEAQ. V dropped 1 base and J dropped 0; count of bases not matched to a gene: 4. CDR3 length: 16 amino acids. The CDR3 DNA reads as TGTGCCAGCAGCTTAGGTAGCGGGCCGAGCACAGATACGCAGTATTTT. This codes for CASSLGSGPSTDTQYF.

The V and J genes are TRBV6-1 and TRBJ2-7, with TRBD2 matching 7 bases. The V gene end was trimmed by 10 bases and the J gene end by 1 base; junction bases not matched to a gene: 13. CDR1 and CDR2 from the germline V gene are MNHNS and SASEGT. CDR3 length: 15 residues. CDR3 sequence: CATRDQGGSSYEQYF. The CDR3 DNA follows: TGTGCCACTCGAGATCAGGGAGGGAGTTCCTACGAGCAGTACTTC.

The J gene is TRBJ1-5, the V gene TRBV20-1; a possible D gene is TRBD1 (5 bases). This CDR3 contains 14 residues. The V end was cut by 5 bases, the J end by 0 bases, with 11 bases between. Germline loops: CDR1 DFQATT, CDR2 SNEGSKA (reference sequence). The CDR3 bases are TGCAGTGCTTCGCAGGGAGGTAGCAATCAGCCCCAGCATTTT. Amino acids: CSASQGGSNQPQHF.

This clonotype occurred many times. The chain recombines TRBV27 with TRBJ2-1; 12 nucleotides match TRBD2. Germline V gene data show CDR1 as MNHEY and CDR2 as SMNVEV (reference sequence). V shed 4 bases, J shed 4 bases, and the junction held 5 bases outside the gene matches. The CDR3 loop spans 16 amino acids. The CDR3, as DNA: TGTGCCAGCAGTTATCGAGGACTAGCGGGATACAATGAGCAGTTCTTC. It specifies CASSYRGLAGYNEQFF.